The 18 T cell receptor beta chains below come from one sample, sequenced in a study of human T cells and chemical hapten exposure. This sample's time point: pre-sensitization, week 0. Treatment here: therapeutic diphenylcyclopropenone sensitization with weekly scalp DPC. A single record per CDR3 protein comes from TCRdb applying MiXCR to the RACE reads. The data contain more than 250,000 distinct CDR3 sequences, 7.5% to 9% of them singletons. The sequencing here drew on whole blood, taken in connection with sensitization to the hapten diphenylcyclopropenone (DPC). The receptors derive from a woman between 40 and 55 years old with alopecia areata. Some clones in this sample may be carry-over from other donors' samples.

This clonotype was observed a handful of times. The chain recombines TRBV25-1 with TRBJ2-5; 9 nucleotides match TRBD1. The CDR3 consists of 16 residues. Germline CDR1 and CDR2: MGHDK and SYGVNS. With 0 bases clipped from V and 5 bases from J, the junction kept 7 bases outside the gene matches. Here the CDR3 reads CASSEYVGTGQETQYF. The CDR3 nucleotides read TGTGCCAGCAGTGAATATGTAGGGACAGGGCAGGAGACCCAGTACTTC.

The chain recombines TRBV6-5 with TRBJ2-1, with D perhaps matching TRBD1 or TRBD2 (6 bases each). This CDR3 region has 14 residues. The germline CDR1 and CDR2 sequences are MNHEY and SVGAGI. The V and J ends lost 8 bases and 9 bases respectively, with 20 bases between them. The CDR3 DNA sequence: TGTGCCAGCGGGAGGTGGTCAGGGGTCGGTGAGCAGTTCTTC. It specifies CASGRWSGVGEQFF.

This sequence joins TRBV12-3 or TRBV12-4 and TRBJ1-6; D is unclear. The CDR3 loop spans 14 amino acids. Trimming took 5 bases from V and 7 from J, leaving 12 bases between them. CDR3 bases: TGTGCCAGCAGTCCAGAGATGCGAAATTCACCCCTCCACTTT. Translating it yields CASSPEMRNSPLHF.

This clonotype was seen ten or more times. V and J are TRBV28 and TRBJ2-1; 10 nucleotides line up with TRBD2. The CDR3 covers 15 residues. Germline V gene lookup returns CDR1 MDHEN and CDR2 SYDVKM. With 3 bases clipped from V and 7 bases from J, the junction kept 6 bases outside the gene matches. CDR3 in amino acids: CASSLEREGRNEQFF. CDR3 coding DNA: TGTGCCAGCAGTTTGGAGCGGGAGGGCCGAAATGAGCAGTTCTTC.

CDR3 sequence (DNA): TGTGCCATCAGTGAGATTAGGACAAGCAATGAAAAACTGTTTTTT. Its protein product is CAISEIRTSNEKLFF. V gene TRBV10-3 combines with J gene TRBJ1-4; tentatively, D is TRBD1 (5 bases). V was clipped by 2 bases and J by 5 bases, with 12 bases between them. This CDR3 region has 15 residues. Germline V gives CDR1 ENHRY, CDR2 SYGVKD.

The V call is TRBV4-3, the J call TRBJ2-1, with 7 bases that match TRBD1. V trimming: 1 base; J trimming: 8 bases; junction bases outside the gene matches: 8. This CDR3 is 15 amino acids long. CDR1 and CDR2 from the germline V gene are LGHNA and YSLEER. The CDR3 sequence: CASSQALTGRYEQFF. The CDR3 coding sequence is TGCGCCAGCAGCCAAGCGTTGACAGGGAGATATGAGCAGTTCTTC.

The V and J genes are TRBV3-1 and TRBJ2-7; D possibly corresponds to TRBD1 (6 bases). V was clipped by 0 bases and J by 2 bases, with 14 bases between them. CDR3 size: 16 residues. CDR1 is LGHDT, CDR2 YNNKEL, per germline (reference sequence). CDR3 nucleotides: TGTGCCAGCAGCCAAGATCGAACAGGGAAAACCTACGAGCAGTACTTC. Its translation is CASSQDRTGKTYEQYF.

This clonotype was counted many times. The chain carries TRBV9 and TRBJ1-3; TRBD1 might be the D (5 bases). Germline CDR1 reads SGDLS; CDR2 reads YYNGEE. The CDR3 extends over 17 amino acids. V shed 4 bases and J shed 0 bases, with 17 bases lying between them. The CDR3 sequence is CASSPHPGLFSGNTIYF. The CDR3 nucleotides are TGTGCCAGCAGCCCCCACCCGGGACTGTTCTCTGGAAACACCATATATTTT.

This clonotype came up once. The chain employs TRBV20-1 and TRBJ1-2; TRBD1 aligns across 8 bases. The V gene end was trimmed by 1 base and the J gene end by 7 bases; junction bases not matched to a gene: 5. Germline values: CDR1 DFQATT, CDR2 SNEGSKA (reference sequence). This CDR3 region has 13 residues. The CDR3 DNA is TGCAGTGCTAGAGCCCAGGGGGCGCGTGGCTACACCTTC. Its protein is CSARAQGARGYTF.

This clonotype was detected ten times or more. V usage is TRBV6-5 and J usage is TRBJ1-2; 10 bases map to TRBD1. Germline values: CDR1 MNHEY, CDR2 SVGAGI. V shed 4 bases, J shed 4 bases, and the junction held 12 bases outside the gene matches. This CDR3 is built from 17 residues. In DNA form, the CDR3 reads TGTGCCAGCAGTTCCGTCCCGGGACAGGGGACCGGCTATGGCTACACCTTC. Protein: CASSSVPGQGTGYGYTF.

This clonotype was observed a few times. The chain couples TRBV6-5 to TRBJ2-1, with D possibly matching TRBD2 (7 bases). The V gene's germline CDR1 is MNHEY and CDR2 SVGAGI. Trimming removed 8 bases from V and 0 bases from J, with 17 bases in between. The CDR3 has 16 residues. The CDR3 sequence: CASGGGSASSYNEQFF. CDR3 DNA sequence: TGTGCCAGCGGGGGCGGGAGCGCTAGCTCCTACAATGAGCAGTTCTTC.

This sequence joins TRBV19 and TRBJ2-1; TRBD2 agrees at 7 bases. CDR3 size: 16 residues. Germline-derived CDR1 and CDR2 are LNHDA and SQIVND (reference sequence). Trimming cost V 4 bases and J 7 bases; bases outside gene matches: 13. Here the CDR3 reads CASSTFISGYGNEQFF. In nucleotides, the CDR3 is TGTGCCAGTAGTACGTTCATTAGCGGGTACGGGAATGAGCAGTTCTTC. Looking up the rest from reference TRBV19 and TRBJ2-1 gives the full variable domain: DGGITQSPKYLFRKEGQNVTLSCEQNLNHDAMYWYRQDPGQGLRLIYYSQIVNDFQKGDIAEGYSVSREKKESFPLTVTSAQKNPTAFYLCASSTFISGYGNEQFFGPGTRLTVL.

This clonotype has more than one count but fewer than ten. The rearrangement links TRBV29-1 to TRBJ1-2; D call uncertain. Trimming took 1 base from V and 3 from J, leaving 15 bases between them. Germline CDR1 reads SQVTM; CDR2 reads ANQGSEA. The CDR3 extends over 15 amino acids. CDR3 loop: CSVEGVDGIDYGYTF. The CDR3, as DNA: TGCAGCGTTGAAGGGGTAGACGGAATCGACTATGGCTACACCTTC.

This clonotype came up a few times. The CDR3 here is CASSSAASGRYNEQFF. In DNA, the CDR3 is TGCGCCAGCAGCTCAGCAGCTAGCGGGAGATACAATGAGCAGTTCTTC. The J gene is TRBJ2-1, the V gene TRBV4-3; TRBD2 matches 10 bases. In germline, CDR1 is LGHNA, CDR2 YSLEER. Trimming at V came to 5 bases and at J to 4 bases, leaving 8 bases not matched to a gene. The CDR3 has 16 amino acids.

This clonotype was seen only a few times. The chain carries TRBV6-2 or TRBV6-3 and TRBJ2-7; 8 bases align to TRBD1. This CDR3 contains 14 residues. V lost 4 bases, J lost 3 bases, and 5 bases stayed unmatched. Germline V gene sequence: CDR1 MNHEY, CDR2 SVGEGT. Here the CDR3 reads CASSFYRGSYEQYF. In DNA form, the CDR3 reads TGTGCCAGCAGTTTCTACAGGGGGAGCTACGAGCAGTACTTC.

With respect to this clonotype: At one boundary the junction diverges from the germline segment, which might be a read error. This chain uses TRBV3-1 with TRBJ2-7; D uncertain. The germline V gene has CDR1 LGHDT and CDR2 YNNKEL (reference sequence). The CDR3 runs to 13 residues. The CDR3 DNA reads as TGTGCCAGCAGCCAAGACCCCGGGCTGGGGATGGACTTC. It is translated as CASSQDPGLGMDF.

Concerning this clonotype: A read error may produce the germline difference seen at one junction end. The chain employs TRBV9 and TRBJ2-1; 7 bases are a match to TRBD2. The CDR3 totals 15 residues. CDR1 is SGDLS, CDR2 YYNGEE, per germline. Here the CDR3 reads CVSSATTSTYNEQFF. The CDR3 DNA reads as TGTGTCAGCAGCGCGACGACTAGCACCTACAATGAGCAGTTCTTC.

This clonotype occurred a few times. The chain combines TRBV20-1 with TRBJ2-4, with unresolved D. The CDR3 loop spans 10 amino acids. V was clipped by 3 bases and J by 7 bases, with 4 bases between them. The V gene's germline CDR1 is DFQATT and CDR2 SNEGSKA (reference sequence). The CDR3 reads CSARDNIQYF. The CDR3 nucleotides read TGCAGTGCTAGGGATAACATTCAGTACTTC.